The entry below gives a single T cell receptor beta chain sequence along with its context. Its antigen is undetermined. The data stem from a study of Ad26.COV2.S vaccination and SARS-CoV-2 variants. About the study: Once or twice, 56 days apart, Ad26.COV2.S was delivered intramuscularly. The study, taken as a whole, reports: From the TCR breadth and depth analyses, total T cell responses may have been underestimated. Compared with placebo recipients, vaccine recipients had higher spike-specific TCR breadth.

The repertoire was sequenced with immunoSEQ multiplex PCR; TCRdb's copy has only in-frame clones and lacks some. Found here are over 300,000 clones, approximately 83% of them singletons; the top ten hold nearly 7.5%. The CDR3 covers 15 residues. Between the trimmed V and J ends, which lost 2 bases and 1 base, there was a span of 9 bases. Germline CDR1 and CDR2: MNHEY and SVGAGI. Treatment denoted: some 19 received Ad26.COV2.S at low or high dose, single or two shots; roughly five received placebo; per-sample allocation not given. Sample collection was performed on day 63 after the first vaccine or placebo injection. An adult of 18-55 years in Boston served as donor.

The origin of this receptor is a person between 18 and 60 years old who received the Ad26.COV2.S COVID-19 vaccine or a placebo. The sequencing used peripheral blood, collected in a trial of Ad26.COV2.S vaccine versus placebo. This chain uses TRBV6-5 with TRBJ1-3, with a tentative D call TRBD1 (5 bases). The CDR3, as DNA: TGTGCCAGCAGTTACGCGCGGGGGTCTGGAAACACCATATATTTT. Protein product: CASSYARGSGNTIYF.